The present entry profiles one TCR beta chain with its context. CDR3 length: 15 residues. Per germline, CDR1 KGHSH and CDR2 LQKENI. The V and J ends lost 2 bases and 3 bases, in that order; junction bases with no gene match: 6. This sample is drawn from a study of blood T cell repertoires in COVID-19. At the level of the study: Acute and convalescent COVID-19 specimens originated in the United States, Italy and Spain. Sample material is recorded as cDNA or gDNA derived from T cells, B-cell-depleted T cells, or PBMCs.

Per the original methods: Amplification of reference gene primers was used by the study to estimate nucleated cell counts. TCRdb's table, derived via immunoSEQ multiplex PCR, lists solely in-frame clones and lacks some. That table furnishes V, J and clone size, whereas the DNA furnished D and trimming. Here the sample spans 130,000 or so clones, around 80% being singletons. The sequenced material came from peripheral blood. This clonotype was sampled from a man aged 45 to 65 with acute or convalescent COVID-19. The chain has TRBV18 and TRBJ2-7; 8 bases fit TRBD2. CDR3 sequence: CASSPGLAGVYEQYF. CDR3 DNA: TGTGCCAGCTCACCAGGGCTAGCGGGCGTCTACGAGCAGTACTTC.